This T cell receptor beta chain was captured in a study of radiotherapy plus CTLA-4 blockade in lung cancer. This CDR3 comprises 14 residues. Unmatched junction bases numbered 8, after V lost 0 bases and J lost 12 bases. Germline-derived CDR1 and CDR2 are SEHNR and FQNEAQ (reference sequence). With ipilimumab providing CTLA-4 blockade, focal radiation was administered to patients who had chemo-refractory metastatic non-small-cell lung cancer. Findings and limits, study-wide: Peripheral blood showed expansion of tumor-derived TCR clones after radiotherapy and ipilimumab. How blood T cell clones changed early, along with interferon-beta, reportedly forecast response best.

Comments on this clone: Antigen: not known.

The protocol was immunoSEQ multiplex PCR, while the TCRdb copy is restricted to in-frame clones and leaves out a portion. The sample contains about 39,000 clones, more than 70% of which appear only once. This clonotype was obtained from a human donor with non-small cell lung cancer that progressed on radiotherapy plus ipilimumab. Material: peripheral blood, obtained from a patient treated with radiotherapy plus ipilimumab. This chain uses TRBV7-9 with TRBJ1-1; 9 bases line up with TRBD1. CDR3 protein: CASSLAQGQGISFF. The CDR3 DNA is TGTGCCAGCAGCTTAGCCCAGGGACAGGGAATTTCTTTCTTT.